This T cell receptor beta chain was found in a study of CD8 T cells in ankylosing spondylitis. The study's findings and limits: Enrichment of disease-linked clones was reportedly significant in matched ankylosing spondylitis synovial fluid. Blood of patients with ankylosing spondylitis appeared to be characterized by a TCR beta motif of eight highly homologous variants.

The table lists this clonotype with many counts. What it binds is unknown. For TCR beta, libraries came from quantitative 5'-RACE with molecular barcodes. TCRdb re-called the 5' RACE reads with MiXCR, one entry per CDR3 protein. The sample shows 200,000 to 300,000 distinct CDR3 sequences, around 8% of them seen only once. This CDR3 contains 11 residues. V was cut by 5 bases and J by 3 bases, with 4 bases left in between. The germline gives CDR1 SEHNR, CDR2 FQNEAQ (reference sequence). The chain combines TRBV7-9 with TRBJ2-5; no clear D gene. The clonotype was recovered from a female donor with ankylosing spondylitis or in good health (not recorded which). The sample taken for sequencing was blood, either unsorted or a sorted T cell fraction (not recorded which). Here the CDR3 reads CASSRKETQYF. CDR3 bases: TGTGCCAGCAGCCGAAAAGAGACCCAGTACTTC.